A single T cell receptor beta chain is shown here with its context. The sample belongs to a study of blood T cell repertoires in COVID-19. Clones were read by immunoSEQ multiplex PCR, and TCRdb kept only the in-frame ones, dropping some. The sample includes 100,000 to 150,000 clones, 80% to 90% of them seen just once. The CDR3 length is 11 residues. Trimming at V came to 6 bases and at J to 13 bases, leaving 5 bases not matched to a gene. The TCR sequence derives from an older man with active or convalescent COVID-19. The chain combines TRBV12-3 or TRBV12-4 with TRBJ1-5; 8 bases map to TRBD1. The sample was peripheral blood. The CDR3 sequence: CASRGTGNQHF. CDR3 coding DNA: TGTGCCAGCAGGGGGACAGGCAATCAGCATTTT.